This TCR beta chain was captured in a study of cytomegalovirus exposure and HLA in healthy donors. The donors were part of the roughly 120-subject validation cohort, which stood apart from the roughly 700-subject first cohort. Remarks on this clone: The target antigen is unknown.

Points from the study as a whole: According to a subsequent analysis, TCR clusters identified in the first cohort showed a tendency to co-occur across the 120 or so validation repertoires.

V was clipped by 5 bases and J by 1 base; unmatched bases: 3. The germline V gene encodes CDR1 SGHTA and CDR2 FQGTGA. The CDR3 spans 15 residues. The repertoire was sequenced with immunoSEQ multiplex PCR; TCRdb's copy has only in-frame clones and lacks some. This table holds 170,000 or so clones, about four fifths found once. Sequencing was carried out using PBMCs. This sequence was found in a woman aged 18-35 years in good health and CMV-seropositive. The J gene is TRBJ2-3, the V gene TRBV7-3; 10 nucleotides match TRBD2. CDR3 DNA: TGTGCCAGCAGCGCTAGCGGGGGCCGCACAGATACGCAGTATTTT. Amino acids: CASSASGGRTDTQYF.